This note documents a single T cell receptor beta chain sequence. CDR1 is SEHNR, CDR2 FQNEAQ, per germline (reference sequence). The CDR3 totals 14 residues. J gave up 6 bases and V 7 bases, and 5 bases lay outside the gene matches. Assay used: immunoSEQ multiplex PCR; TCRdb lists only in-frame clones, some missing. Of more than 200,000 clones detected, around nine tenths appear once; the ten largest clones hold around 1.8%. This sample was included in a study of blood T cell repertoires in COVID-19. On the study more broadly: Specimens from acute and convalescent COVID-19 originated in the United States, Italy and Spain.

The material sequenced was peripheral blood. The chain is built from TRBV7-9 and TRBJ2-2; TRBD1 matches at 10 bases. The receptor comes from a young man with active or convalescent COVID-19. The CDR3 nucleotides are TGTGCCAGCACCCCTGACAGGGGGCCCGGGGAGCTGTTTTTT. It is translated as CASTPDRGPGELFF.